The rows below give T cell receptor beta chains drawn from one sample of a study of T cells after yellow fever vaccination. MiXCR, run by TCRdb on the 5' RACE reads, gives a single entry per CDR3 protein. The sample has approximately 610,000 distinct CDR3 sequences, around 17% seen once. Sequencing used PBMCs, obtained less than 6 days after the first yellow fever vaccination. These TCRs come from a young man who received the YFV17D yellow fever vaccine. Both conserved end residues are part of each CDR3. Each record gives: clone size, D gene, V gene, J gene, CDR3 protein, CDR3 DNA. A D gene is named only where the DNA matches it firmly. Not every row has a clone size; where given, it reads once, few, many or a size class.

abundance: many
d_gene: TRBD1
v_gene: TRBV5-1
j_gene: TRBJ2-1
CDR3aa: CASSLAPGQGGNEQFF
CDR3nt: TGCGCCAGCAGCTTGGCCCCGGGACAGGGAGGGAATGAGCAGTTCTTC

abundance: .
d_gene: TRBD2
v_gene: TRBV2
j_gene: TRBJ2-1
CDR3aa: CASRDPGLAGTYNEQFF
CDR3nt: TGTGCCAGCAGGGATCCGGGACTAGCGGGTACCTACAATGAGCAGTTCTTC

abundance: many
d_gene: .
v_gene: TRBV10-3
j_gene: TRBJ1-4
CDR3aa: CAISAGTGEKLFF
CDR3nt: TGTGCCATCAGCGCGGGGACGGGAGAAAAACTGTTTTTT

abundance: .
d_gene: TRBD1
v_gene: TRBV6-2/TRBV6-3
j_gene: TRBJ2-1
CDR3aa: CASSYRTGLSYNEQFF
CDR3nt: TGTGCCAGCAGTTACCGGACAGGGTTGTCCTACAATGAGCAGTTCTTC

abundance: .
d_gene: .
v_gene: TRBV20-1
j_gene: TRBJ1-3
CDR3aa: CSANHNSGNTIYF
CDR3nt: TGCAGTGCCAACCACAACTCTGGAAACACCATATATTTT

abundance: few
d_gene: .
v_gene: TRBV24-1
j_gene: TRBJ1-1
CDR3aa: CATSDFWGSSAMNTEAFF
CDR3nt: TGTGCCACCAGTGATTTTTGGGGGAGTAGCGCCATGAACACTGAAGCTTTCTTT

abundance: few
d_gene: TRBD2
v_gene: TRBV4-1
j_gene: TRBJ2-5
CDR3aa: CASSQSPSGGPNQETQYF
CDR3nt: TGCGCCAGCAGCCAAAGTCCTAGCGGGGGCCCGAACCAAGAGACCCAGTACTTC

abundance: .
d_gene: TRBD2
v_gene: TRBV4-2
j_gene: TRBJ2-2
CDR3aa: CASSQDAGGPVGELFF
CDR3nt: TGTGCCAGCAGCCAAGATGCGGGGGGGCCCGTCGGGGAGCTGTTTTTT

abundance: .
d_gene: TRBD2
v_gene: TRBV6-2/TRBV6-3
j_gene: TRBJ2-1
CDR3aa: CASSYPPGSGASYNEQFF
CDR3nt: TGTGCCAGCAGTTACCCCCCCGGGAGCGGGGCCTCCTACAATGAGCAGTTCTTC

abundance: .
d_gene: .
v_gene: TRBV29-1
j_gene: TRBJ1-2
CDR3aa: CSVIGAGKADYGYTF
CDR3nt: TGCAGCGTTATAGGGGCGGGGAAGGCTGACTATGGCTACACCTTC

abundance: .
d_gene: .
v_gene: TRBV7-6
j_gene: TRBJ2-1
CDR3aa: CASSLEGGRSYNEQFF
CDR3nt: TGTGCCAGCAGCTTAGAGGGGGGAAGGTCCTACAATGAGCAGTTCTTC

abundance: .
d_gene: .
v_gene: TRBV5-1
j_gene: TRBJ1-1
CDR3aa: CASRGGGVSTEAFF
CDR3nt: TGCGCCAGCAGGGGCGGGGGCGTTAGCACTGAAGCTTTCTTT

abundance: few
d_gene: .
v_gene: TRBV24-1
j_gene: TRBJ1-1
CDR3aa: CATSDGLRGSTEAFF
CDR3nt: TGTGCCACCAGTGATGGCCTTCGGGGGTCCACTGAAGCTTTCTTT

abundance: .
d_gene: .
v_gene: TRBV25-1
j_gene: TRBJ2-1
CDR3aa: CASSESPGSTYNEQFF
CDR3nt: TGTGCCAGCAGTGAATCCCCGGGGAGTACCTACAATGAGCAGTTCTTC

abundance: .
d_gene: .
v_gene: TRBV11-3
j_gene: TRBJ2-7
CDR3aa: CASSLGFGEDYEQYF
CDR3nt: TGTGCCAGCAGCTTAGGCTTCGGGGAGGACTACGAGCAGTACTTC

abundance: .
d_gene: .
v_gene: TRBV19
j_gene: TRBJ1-5
CDR3aa: CASRDRINNQPQHF
CDR3nt: TGTGCCAGTCGGGACCGTATTAACAATCAGCCCCAGCATTTT

abundance: .
d_gene: TRBD1
v_gene: TRBV15
j_gene: TRBJ1-5
CDR3aa: CATSRGQPNQPQHF
CDR3nt: TGTGCCACCTCCCGGGGACAGCCGAATCAGCCCCAGCATTTT

abundance: .
d_gene: TRBD1
v_gene: TRBV7-2
j_gene: TRBJ2-7
CDR3aa: CASSYGDSEQYF
CDR3nt: TGTGCCAGCAGCTATGGGGACAGCGAGCAGTACTTC

abundance: .
d_gene: .
v_gene: TRBV7-8
j_gene: TRBJ2-3
CDR3aa: CASSSLTGRTDTQYF
CDR3nt: TGTGCCAGCAGCTCTCTCACCGGGCGTACAGATACGCAGTATTTT

abundance: .
d_gene: .
v_gene: TRBV7-7
j_gene: TRBJ2-5
CDR3aa: CASSLDPGPETQYF
CDR3nt: TGTGCCAGCAGCTTAGATCCAGGGCCAGAGACCCAGTACTTC

abundance: .
d_gene: .
v_gene: TRBV6-1
j_gene: TRBJ2-1
CDR3aa: CASSSGKNNEQFF
CDR3nt: TGTGCCAGCAGCTCCGGGAAGAACAATGAGCAGTTCTTC

abundance: .
d_gene: TRBD2
v_gene: TRBV5-6
j_gene: TRBJ2-3
CDR3aa: CASSRHSGGGATQYF
CDR3nt: TGTGCCAGCAGCCGTCATAGCGGGGGTGGTGCTACGCAGTATTTT

abundance: .
d_gene: .
v_gene: TRBV7-2
j_gene: TRBJ2-2
CDR3aa: CASSLVRGYTGELFF
CDR3nt: TGTGCCAGCAGCTTAGTCAGGGGTTACACCGGGGAGCTGTTTTTT

abundance: few
d_gene: TRBD1
v_gene: TRBV19
j_gene: TRBJ2-3
CDR3aa: CACRQGGDTQYF
CDR3nt: TGTGCCTGTAGACAGGGGGGAGATACGCAGTATTTT

abundance: few
d_gene: .
v_gene: TRBV19
j_gene: TRBJ2-5
CDR3aa: CASTIGPWEGAETQYF
CDR3nt: TGTGCCAGTACCATAGGGCCATGGGAGGGGGCAGAGACCCAGTACTTC

abundance: few
d_gene: .
v_gene: TRBV2
j_gene: TRBJ1-5
CDR3aa: CASTPGPYQPQHF
CDR3nt: TGTGCCAGCACCCCCGGGCCCTATCAGCCCCAGCATTTT

abundance: .
d_gene: .
v_gene: TRBV5-4
j_gene: TRBJ2-1
CDR3aa: CASSLAGGGSFEQFF
CDR3nt: TGTGCCAGCAGCTTGGCGGGGGGCGGGTCGTTTGAGCAGTTCTTC

abundance: few
d_gene: .
v_gene: TRBV12-3/TRBV12-4
j_gene: TRBJ2-5
CDR3aa: CASSPSGGSETQYF
CDR3nt: TGTGCCAGCAGCCCTTCGGGGGGCTCAGAGACCCAGTACTTC

abundance: few
d_gene: .
v_gene: TRBV18
j_gene: TRBJ2-5
CDR3aa: CASSPPLALETQYF
CDR3nt: TGTGCCAGCTCACCACCGCTAGCGCTCGAGACCCAGTACTTC

abundance: few
d_gene: .
v_gene: TRBV7-6
j_gene: TRBJ2-3
CDR3aa: CASSPPAGPTYTQYF
CDR3nt: TGTGCCAGCAGCCCGCCGGCGGGACCCACTTATACGCAGTATTTT

abundance: few
d_gene: .
v_gene: TRBV15
j_gene: TRBJ2-5
CDR3aa: CATSRAVTAGSETQYF
CDR3nt: TGTGCCACCAGCAGAGCGGTAACGGCGGGGTCAGAGACCCAGTACTTC

abundance: few
d_gene: .
v_gene: TRBV20-1
j_gene: TRBJ2-3
CDR3aa: CSGEWSTDTQYF
CDR3nt: TGCAGTGGGGAATGGTCCACAGATACGCAGTATTTT

abundance: .
d_gene: .
v_gene: TRBV6-1
j_gene: TRBJ2-3
CDR3aa: CASSPLSTGTQYF
CDR3nt: TGTGCCAGCAGTCCACTAAGCACCGGCACGCAGTATTTT

abundance: few
d_gene: .
v_gene: TRBV11-2
j_gene: TRBJ2-7
CDR3aa: CASSFTGPTYEQYF
CDR3nt: TGTGCCAGCAGCTTTACCGGGCCCACCTACGAGCAGTACTTC

abundance: few
d_gene: .
v_gene: TRBV12-3/TRBV12-4
j_gene: TRBJ1-1
CDR3aa: CASSSDPQPMNTEAFF
CDR3nt: TGTGCCAGCAGTTCCGACCCACAACCCATGAACACTGAAGCTTTCTTT

abundance: many
d_gene: .
v_gene: TRBV20-1
j_gene: TRBJ2-5
CDR3aa: CSARGQHQTQYF
CDR3nt: TGCAGTGCTAGAGGCCAGCATCAGACCCAGTACTTC

abundance: .
d_gene: .
v_gene: TRBV28
j_gene: TRBJ2-5
CDR3aa: CASSFGPGSGTQYF
CDR3nt: TGTGCCAGCAGTTTTGGGCCCGGGTCGGGAACCCAGTACTTC

abundance: many
d_gene: .
v_gene: TRBV5-1
j_gene: TRBJ2-3
CDR3aa: CASSLAVTDTQYF
CDR3nt: TGCGCCAGCAGCTTGGCCGTCACAGATACGCAGTATTTT

abundance: few
d_gene: TRBD2
v_gene: TRBV6-1
j_gene: TRBJ2-1
CDR3aa: CASSQTGVAGGFGHNEQFF
CDR3nt: TGTGCCAGCAGCCAAACCGGGGTTGCGGGGGGCTTCGGGCACAATGAGCAGTTCTTC

abundance: .
d_gene: .
v_gene: TRBV10-3
j_gene: TRBJ1-6
CDR3aa: CAISESSRVNSPLHF
CDR3nt: TGTGCCATCAGTGAGTCTTCCAGGGTCAATTCACCCCTCCACTTT

abundance: .
d_gene: TRBD2
v_gene: TRBV10-3
j_gene: TRBJ2-5
CDR3aa: CAIWTSGEETQYF
CDR3nt: TGTGCCATATGGACTAGCGGGGAAGAGACCCAGTACTTC

abundance: few
d_gene: .
v_gene: TRBV19
j_gene: TRBJ2-5
CDR3aa: CASSIRPPETQYF
CDR3nt: TGTGCCAGTAGTATCCGGCCACCCGAGACCCAGTACTTC